This TCR beta chain was profiled in a study of regulatory T cells in long-lasting Graves disease. Looking at the study overall: Over 5 years on antithyroid drugs plus positive TSH receptor antibodies marked Graves' disease as persistent.

For TCR beta, libraries came from iRepertoire HTBI primers and Arm-PCR of CDR3 regions. TCRdb ran MiXCR on the multiplex PCR reads and lists one entry per CDR3 protein. In the table there are about 660,000 distinct CDR3 sequences, 25% to 35% of which are singletons. Study-wide points: There was favoring of TRBV28, TRBJ1-2 and TRBJ2-5 in persistent disease.

Time point specified: persistent/refractory GD, antithyroid drugs over 5 years with positive TRAb. RNA isolated from PBMCs was used to make the TCR library. This clonotype has a count of ten or more. Its target is unknown. Trimming cost V 3 bases and J 6 bases, with 5 bases left between them. The CDR3 spans 12 residues. The TCR sequence derives from a female donor with Graves disease. This chain links TRBV12-3 or TRBV12-4 with TRBJ2-2; D gene ambiguous. Sequenced here: peripheral blood mononuclear cells (PBMCs), sampled when the disease was refractory, from a patient treated with antithyroid drugs. Written as DNA, the CDR3 is TGTGCCAGCAGTTTCGCGTCCGGGGAGCTGTTTTTT. As protein: CASSFASGELFF.